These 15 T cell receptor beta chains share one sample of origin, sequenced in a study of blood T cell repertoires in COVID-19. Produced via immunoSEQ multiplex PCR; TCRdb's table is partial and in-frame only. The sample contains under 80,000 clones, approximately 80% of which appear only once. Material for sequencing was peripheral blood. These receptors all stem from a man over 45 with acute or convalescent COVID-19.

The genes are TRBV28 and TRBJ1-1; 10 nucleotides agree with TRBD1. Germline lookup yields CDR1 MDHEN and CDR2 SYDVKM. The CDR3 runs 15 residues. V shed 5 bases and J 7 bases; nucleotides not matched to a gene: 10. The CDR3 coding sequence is TGTGCCAGCAGTGAGACAGGGGGCGCGGGGGGTGAAGCTTTCTTT. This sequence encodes CASSETGGAGGEAFF.

CDR3 protein: CASSPDRILSGGYTF. Written as DNA, the CDR3 is TGTGCCAGCAGTCCCGACAGGATCTTGTCTGGGGGCTACACCTTC. The genes are TRBV27 and TRBJ1-2, with D possibly matching TRBD1 (6 bases). CDR1 and CDR2 from the germline V gene are MNHEY and SMNVEV (reference sequence). Between the trimmed V and J ends, which lost 5 bases and 8 bases, there was a span of 21 bases. This CDR3 region has 15 residues.

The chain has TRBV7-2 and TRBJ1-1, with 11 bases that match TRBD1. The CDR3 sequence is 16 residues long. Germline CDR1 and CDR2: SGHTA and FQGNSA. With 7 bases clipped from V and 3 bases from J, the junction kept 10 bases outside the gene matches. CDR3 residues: CASTKGQGVLDTEAFF. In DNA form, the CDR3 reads TGTGCCAGCACTAAGGGACAGGGGGTCTTGGACACTGAAGCTTTCTTT.

The CDR3 coding sequence is TGTGCCAGCAGCCAAGGAGAGAACACTGAAGCTTTCTTT. Protein product: CASSQGENTEAFF. The rearrangement joins TRBV14 to TRBJ1-1, with D unresolved. Per the germline V gene, CDR1 is SGHDN and CDR2 is FVKESK. V was pared by 1 base and J by 1 base, with 4 bases between. This CDR3 contains 13 residues.

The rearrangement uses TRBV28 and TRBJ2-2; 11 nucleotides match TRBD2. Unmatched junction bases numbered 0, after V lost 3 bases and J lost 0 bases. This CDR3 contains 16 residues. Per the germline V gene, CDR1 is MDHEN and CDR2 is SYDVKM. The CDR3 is CASSLTSGTNTGELFF. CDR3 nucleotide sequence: TGTGCCAGCAGTTTGACTAGCGGGACGAACACCGGGGAGCTGTTTTTT. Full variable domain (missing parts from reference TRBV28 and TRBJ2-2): DVKVTQSSRYLVKRTGEKVFLECVQDMDHENMFWYRQDPGLGLRLIYFSYDVKMKEKGDIPEGYSVSREKKERFSLILESASTNQTSMYLCASSLTSGTNTGELFFGEGSRLTVL.

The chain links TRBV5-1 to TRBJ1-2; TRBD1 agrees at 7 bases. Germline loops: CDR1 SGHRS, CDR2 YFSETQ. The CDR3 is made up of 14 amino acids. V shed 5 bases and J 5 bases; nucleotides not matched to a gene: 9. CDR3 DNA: TGCGCCAGCAGGTATGGGACAGAACTATATGGCTACACCTTC. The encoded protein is CASRYGTELYGYTF.

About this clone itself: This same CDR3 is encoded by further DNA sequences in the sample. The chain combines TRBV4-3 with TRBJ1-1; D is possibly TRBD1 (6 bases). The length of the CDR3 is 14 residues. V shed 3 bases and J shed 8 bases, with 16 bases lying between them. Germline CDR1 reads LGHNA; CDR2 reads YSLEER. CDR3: CASSHIAGAPEAFF. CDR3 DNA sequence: TGCGCCAGCAGCCACATAGCGGGGGCACCGGAAGCTTTCTTT.

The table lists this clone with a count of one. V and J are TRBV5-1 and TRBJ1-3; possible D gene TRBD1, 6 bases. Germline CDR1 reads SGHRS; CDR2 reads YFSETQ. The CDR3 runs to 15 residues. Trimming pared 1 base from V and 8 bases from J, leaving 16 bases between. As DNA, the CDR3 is TGCGCCAGCAGCTTGAGCCAGGGGATAGCCGACACCATATATTTT. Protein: CASSLSQGIADTIYF.

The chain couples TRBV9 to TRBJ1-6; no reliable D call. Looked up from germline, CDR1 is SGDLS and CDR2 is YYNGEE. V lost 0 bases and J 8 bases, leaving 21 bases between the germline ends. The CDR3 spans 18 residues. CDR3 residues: CASSVGGSRVQKDSPLHF. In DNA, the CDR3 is TGTGCCAGCAGCGTAGGCGGGAGTCGGGTCCAGAAGGATTCACCCCTCCACTTT.

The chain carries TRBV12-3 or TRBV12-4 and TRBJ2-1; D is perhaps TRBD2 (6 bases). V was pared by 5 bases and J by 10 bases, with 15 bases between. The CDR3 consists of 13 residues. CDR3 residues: CASSPSGGREQFF. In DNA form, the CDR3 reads TGTGCCAGCAGTCCGAGTGGGGGGAGGGAGCAGTTCTTC.

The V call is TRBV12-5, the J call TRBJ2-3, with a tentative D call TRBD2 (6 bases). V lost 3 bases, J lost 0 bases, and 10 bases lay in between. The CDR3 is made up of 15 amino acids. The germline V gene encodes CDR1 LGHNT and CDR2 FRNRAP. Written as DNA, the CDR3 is TGTGCTAGTGGTTTCGTCGGGACTAGCACAGATACGCAGTATTTT. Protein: CASGFVGTSTDTQYF.

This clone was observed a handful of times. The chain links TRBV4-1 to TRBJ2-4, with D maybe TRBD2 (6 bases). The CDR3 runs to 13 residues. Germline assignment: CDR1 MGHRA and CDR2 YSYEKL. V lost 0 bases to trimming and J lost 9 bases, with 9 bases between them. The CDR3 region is CASSQDLARIQYF. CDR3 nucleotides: TGCGCCAGCAGCCAAGATCTAGCGCGCATTCAGTACTTC.

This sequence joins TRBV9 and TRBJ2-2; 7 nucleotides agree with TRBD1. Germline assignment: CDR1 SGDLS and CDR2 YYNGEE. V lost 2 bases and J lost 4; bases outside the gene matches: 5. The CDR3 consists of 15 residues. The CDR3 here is CASSVEGTVTGELFF. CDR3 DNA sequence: TGTGCCAGCAGCGTCGAGGGGACAGTCACCGGGGAGCTGTTTTTT.

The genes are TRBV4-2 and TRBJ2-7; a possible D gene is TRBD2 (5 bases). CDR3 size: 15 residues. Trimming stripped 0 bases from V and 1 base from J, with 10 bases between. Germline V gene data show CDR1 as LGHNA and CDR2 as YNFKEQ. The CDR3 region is CASSQEEARSYEQYF. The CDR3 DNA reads TGTGCCAGCAGCCAAGAGGAGGCCAGATCCTACGAGCAGTACTTC.

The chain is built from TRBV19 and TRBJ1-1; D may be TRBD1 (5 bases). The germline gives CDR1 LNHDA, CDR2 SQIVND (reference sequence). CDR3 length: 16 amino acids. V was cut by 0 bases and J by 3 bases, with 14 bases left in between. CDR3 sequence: CASSIDPRRGDTEAFF. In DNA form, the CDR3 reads TGTGCCAGTAGTATAGACCCAAGGCGGGGGGACACTGAAGCTTTCTTT.